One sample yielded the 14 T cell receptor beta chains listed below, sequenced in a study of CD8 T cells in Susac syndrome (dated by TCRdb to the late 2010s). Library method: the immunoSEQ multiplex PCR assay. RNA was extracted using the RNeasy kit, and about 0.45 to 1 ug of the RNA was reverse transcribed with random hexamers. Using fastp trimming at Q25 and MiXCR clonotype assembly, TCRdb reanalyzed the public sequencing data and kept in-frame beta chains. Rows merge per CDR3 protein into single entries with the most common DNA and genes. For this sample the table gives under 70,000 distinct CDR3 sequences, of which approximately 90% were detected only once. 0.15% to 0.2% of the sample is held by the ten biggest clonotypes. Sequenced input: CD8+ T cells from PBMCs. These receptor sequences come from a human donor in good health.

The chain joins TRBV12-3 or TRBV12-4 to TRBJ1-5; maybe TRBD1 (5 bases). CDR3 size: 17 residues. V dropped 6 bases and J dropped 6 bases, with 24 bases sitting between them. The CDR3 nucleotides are TGTGCCAGCAGCTCTAGAGGGGAGGGTCATGGATCTCAGCCCCAGCATTTT. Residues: CASSSRGEGHGSQPQHF.

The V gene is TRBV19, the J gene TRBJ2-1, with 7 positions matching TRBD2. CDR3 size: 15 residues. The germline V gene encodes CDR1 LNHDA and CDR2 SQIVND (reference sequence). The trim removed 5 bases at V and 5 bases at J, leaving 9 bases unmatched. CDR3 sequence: CASSHRDYYDNEQFF. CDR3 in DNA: TGTGCCAGTAGTCACCGGGACTACTACGACAATGAGCAGTTCTTC.

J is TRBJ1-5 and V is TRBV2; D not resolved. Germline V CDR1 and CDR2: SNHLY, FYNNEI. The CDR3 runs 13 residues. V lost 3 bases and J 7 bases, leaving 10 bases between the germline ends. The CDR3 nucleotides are TGTGCCAGCAGTGAGTCCCTCTACCAGCCCCAGCATTTT. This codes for CASSESLYQPQHF.

The CDR3 reads CASSLRAASDEQYF. Here the CDR3 DNA reads TGTGCCAGCAGTTTACGGGCCGCATCCGACGAGCAGTACTTC. The rearrangement joins TRBV27 to TRBJ2-7; no clear D gene. Germline CDR1 is MNHEY and CDR2 is SMNVEV (reference sequence). This CDR3 comprises 14 residues. Deletions cut 2 bases from V and 5 bases from J, with 13 bases between.

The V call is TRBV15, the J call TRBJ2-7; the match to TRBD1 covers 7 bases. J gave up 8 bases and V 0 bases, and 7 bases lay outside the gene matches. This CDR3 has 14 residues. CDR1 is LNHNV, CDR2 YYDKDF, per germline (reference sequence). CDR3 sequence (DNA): TGTGCCACCAGCAGAGATAAGACAGGGTGGCAGCAGTACTTC. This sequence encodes CATSRDKTGWQQYF.

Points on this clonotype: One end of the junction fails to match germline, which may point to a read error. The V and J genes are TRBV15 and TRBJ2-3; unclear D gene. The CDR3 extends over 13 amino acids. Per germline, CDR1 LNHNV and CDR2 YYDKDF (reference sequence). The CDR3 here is CATSSPSTDTQYF. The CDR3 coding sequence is TGTGCCACTAGCAGCCCTAGCACAGATACGCAGTATTTT.

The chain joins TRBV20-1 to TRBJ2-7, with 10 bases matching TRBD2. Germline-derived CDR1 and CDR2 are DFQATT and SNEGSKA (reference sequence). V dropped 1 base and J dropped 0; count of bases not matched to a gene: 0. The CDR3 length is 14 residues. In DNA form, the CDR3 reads TGCAGTGCTAGAGGACTAGCGGGCTCCTACGAGCAGTACTTC. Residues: CSARGLAGSYEQYF.

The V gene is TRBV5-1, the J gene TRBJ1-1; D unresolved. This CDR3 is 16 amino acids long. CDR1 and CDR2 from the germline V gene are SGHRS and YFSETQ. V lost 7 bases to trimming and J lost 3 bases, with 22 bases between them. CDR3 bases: TGCGCCAGCTCATCTGGGGTGGGAAGAGAAGACACTGAAGCTTTCTTT. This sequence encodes CASSSGVGREDTEAFF.

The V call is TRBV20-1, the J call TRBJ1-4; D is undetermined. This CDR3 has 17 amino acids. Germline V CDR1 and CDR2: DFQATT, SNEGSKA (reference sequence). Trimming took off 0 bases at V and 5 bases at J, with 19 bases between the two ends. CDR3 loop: CSARERFLAPGNEKLFF. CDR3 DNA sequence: TGCAGTGCTAGAGAAAGGTTTCTCGCGCCGGGGAATGAAAAACTGTTTTTT.

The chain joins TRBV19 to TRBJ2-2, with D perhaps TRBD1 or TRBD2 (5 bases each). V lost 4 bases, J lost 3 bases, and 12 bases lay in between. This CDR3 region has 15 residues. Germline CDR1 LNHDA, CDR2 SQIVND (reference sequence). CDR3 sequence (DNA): TGTGCCAGTAGTAAGGGGCAGGACTACACCGGGGAGCTGTTTTTT. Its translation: CASSKGQDYTGELFF.

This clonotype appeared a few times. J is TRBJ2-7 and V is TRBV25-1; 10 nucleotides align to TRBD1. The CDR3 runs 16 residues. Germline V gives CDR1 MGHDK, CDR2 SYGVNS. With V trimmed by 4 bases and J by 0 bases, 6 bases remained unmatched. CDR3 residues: CASSGPGTGASYEQYF. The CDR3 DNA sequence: TGTGCCAGCAGTGGTCCTGGGACAGGGGCCTCCTACGAGCAGTACTTC.

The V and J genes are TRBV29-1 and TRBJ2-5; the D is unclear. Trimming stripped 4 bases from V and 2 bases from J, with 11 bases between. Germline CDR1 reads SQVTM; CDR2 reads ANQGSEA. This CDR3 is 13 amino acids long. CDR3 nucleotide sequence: TGCAGCGTTGGTGGGGAAATTCAAGAGACCCAGTACTTC. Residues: CSVGGEIQETQYF.

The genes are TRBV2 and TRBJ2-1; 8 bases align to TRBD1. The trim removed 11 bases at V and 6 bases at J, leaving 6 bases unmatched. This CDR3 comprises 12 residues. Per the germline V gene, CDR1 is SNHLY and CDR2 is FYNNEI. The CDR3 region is CAHGQGANEQFF. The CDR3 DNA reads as TGTGCCCACGGGCAGGGGGCCAATGAGCAGTTCTTC. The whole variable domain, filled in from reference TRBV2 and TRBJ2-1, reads EPEVTQTPSHQVTQMGQEVILRCVPISNHLYFYWYRQILGQKVEFLVSFYNNEISEKSEIFDDQFSVERPDGSNFTLKIRSTKLEDSAMYFCAHGQGANEQFFGPGTRLTVL.

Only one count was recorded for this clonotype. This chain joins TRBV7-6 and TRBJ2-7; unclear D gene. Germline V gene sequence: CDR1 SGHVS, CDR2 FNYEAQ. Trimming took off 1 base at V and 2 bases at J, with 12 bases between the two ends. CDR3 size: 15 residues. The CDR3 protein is CASSLGQVPTYEQYF. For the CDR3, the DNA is TGTGCCAGCAGCTTAGGCCAGGTTCCAACCTACGAGCAGTACTTC.